The clone carrying this T cell receptor (beta chain) was seen at least ten times. This sample is part of a study of early T cells in non-severe SARS-CoV-2 infection. As for the study in general: Chains stayed unpaired after sequencing of bulk RNA from unsorted whole blood.

The protocol attached unique molecular identifiers to individual cDNA molecules. TCRdb redid the calling of the 5' RACE reads with MiXCR, one entry per CDR3 protein. The sample lists tens of thousands of distinct CDR3 sequences; 10% to 15% were seen once. CDR3 length: 14 amino acids. V was shortened by 6 bases and J by 7 bases, with 18 bases between the two germline ends. CDR1 KGHSH and CDR2 LQKENI come from the germline V gene. V gene TRBV18 combines with J gene TRBJ1-2; D not resolved. Sequencing was performed on whole blood, taken at baseline. The clonotype comes from an adult who was a healthcare worker with PCR-confirmed SARS-CoV-2 infection or an uninfected control (not recorded which). The DNA of the CDR3 is TGTGCCAGCTCCCCTGGGTTGGGGAAGAGTGGCTACACCTTC. Translating gives CASSPGLGKSGYTF. The whole variable domain, remainder taken from reference TRBV18 and TRBJ1-2, is NAGVMQNPRHLVRRRGQEARLRCSPMKGHSHVYWYRQLPEEGLKFMVYLQKENIIDESGMPKERFSAEFPKEGPSILRIQQVVRGDSAAYFCASSPGLGKSGYTFGSGTRLTVV.